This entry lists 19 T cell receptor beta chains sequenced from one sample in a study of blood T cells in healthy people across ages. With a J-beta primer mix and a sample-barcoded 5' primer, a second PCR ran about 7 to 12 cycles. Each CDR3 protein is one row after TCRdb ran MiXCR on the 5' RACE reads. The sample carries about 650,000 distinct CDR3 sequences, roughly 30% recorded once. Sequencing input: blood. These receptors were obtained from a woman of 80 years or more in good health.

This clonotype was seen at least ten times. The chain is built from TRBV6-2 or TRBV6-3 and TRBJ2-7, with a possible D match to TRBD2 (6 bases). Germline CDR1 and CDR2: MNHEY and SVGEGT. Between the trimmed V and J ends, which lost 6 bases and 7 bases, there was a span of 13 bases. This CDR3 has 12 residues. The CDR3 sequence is CASSAGLLEQYF. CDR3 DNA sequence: TGTGCCAGCAGCGCGGGATTATTAGAGCAGTACTTC.

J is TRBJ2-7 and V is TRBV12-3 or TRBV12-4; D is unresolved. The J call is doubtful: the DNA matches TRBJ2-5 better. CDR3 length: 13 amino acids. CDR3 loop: CASSYLGLETQYF. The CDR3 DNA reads TGTGCCAGCAGTTACTTGGGCTTGGAGACCCAGTACTTC.

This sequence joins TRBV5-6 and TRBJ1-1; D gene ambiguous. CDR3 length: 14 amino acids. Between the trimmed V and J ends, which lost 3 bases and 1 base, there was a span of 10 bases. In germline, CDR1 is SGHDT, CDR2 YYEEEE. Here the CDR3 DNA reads TGTGCCAGCAGCTCGGCGGCCGAGAACACTGAAGCTTTCTTT. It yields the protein CASSSAAENTEAFF. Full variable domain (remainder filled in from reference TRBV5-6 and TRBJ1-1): DAGVTQSPTHLIKTRGQQVTLRCSPKSGHDTVSWYQQALGQGPQFIFQYYEEEERQRGNFPDRFSGHQFPNYSSELNVNALLLGDSALYLCASSSAAENTEAFFGQGTRLTVV.

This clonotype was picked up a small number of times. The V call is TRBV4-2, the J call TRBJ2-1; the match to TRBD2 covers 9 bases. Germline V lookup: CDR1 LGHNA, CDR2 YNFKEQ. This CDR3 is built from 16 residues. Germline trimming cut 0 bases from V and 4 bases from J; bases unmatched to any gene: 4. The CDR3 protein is CASSQDGREGYNEQFF. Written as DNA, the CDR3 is TGTGCCAGCAGCCAAGATGGGCGGGAGGGGTACAATGAGCAGTTCTTC.

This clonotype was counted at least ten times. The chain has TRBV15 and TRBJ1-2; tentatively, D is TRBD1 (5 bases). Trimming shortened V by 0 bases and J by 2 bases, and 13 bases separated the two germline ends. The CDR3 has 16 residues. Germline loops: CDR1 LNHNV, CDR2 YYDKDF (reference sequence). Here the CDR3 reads CATSRDWGGENYGYTF. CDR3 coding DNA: TGTGCCACCAGCAGAGATTGGGGAGGGGAGAACTATGGCTACACCTTC.

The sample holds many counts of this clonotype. For the CDR3, the DNA is TGTGCCAGCTCACCAGAGGCAGGGCACCCAGATACGCAGTATTTT. Its translation is CASSPEAGHPDTQYF. The chain joins TRBV18 to TRBJ2-3; D is possibly TRBD1 (5 bases). The CDR3 extends over 15 amino acids. Trimming shortened V by 2 bases and J by 4 bases, and 13 bases separated the two germline ends. Germline loops: CDR1 KGHSH, CDR2 LQKENI.

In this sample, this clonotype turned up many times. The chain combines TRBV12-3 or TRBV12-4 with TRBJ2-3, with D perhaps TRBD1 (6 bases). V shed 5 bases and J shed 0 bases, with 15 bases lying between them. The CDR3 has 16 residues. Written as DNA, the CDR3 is TGTGCCAGCAGTCCCAGGGGCGGCTTCAGCACAGATACGCAGTATTTT. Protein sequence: CASSPRGGFSTDTQYF.

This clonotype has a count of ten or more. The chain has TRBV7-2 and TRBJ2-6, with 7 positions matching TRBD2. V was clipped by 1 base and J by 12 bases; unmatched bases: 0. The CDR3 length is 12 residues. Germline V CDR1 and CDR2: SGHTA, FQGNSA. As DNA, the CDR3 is TGTGCCAGCAGCTTAGGGGGGGGCGTCCTGACTTTC. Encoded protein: CASSLGGGVLTF.

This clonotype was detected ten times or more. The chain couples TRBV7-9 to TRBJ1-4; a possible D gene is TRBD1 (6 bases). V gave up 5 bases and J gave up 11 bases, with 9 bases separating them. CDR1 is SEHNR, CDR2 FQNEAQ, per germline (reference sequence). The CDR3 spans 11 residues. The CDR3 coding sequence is TGTGCCAGCAGCCGAGGGGGGAAACTGTTTTTT. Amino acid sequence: CASSRGGKLFF.

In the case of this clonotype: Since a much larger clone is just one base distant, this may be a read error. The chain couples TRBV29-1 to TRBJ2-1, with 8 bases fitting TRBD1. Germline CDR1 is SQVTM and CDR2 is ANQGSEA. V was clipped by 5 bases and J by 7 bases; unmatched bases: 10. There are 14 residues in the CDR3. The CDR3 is CSVPGRGLRNEQFF. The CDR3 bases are TGCAGCGTTCCCGGCAGGGGGCTTAGGAATGAGCAGTTCTTC.

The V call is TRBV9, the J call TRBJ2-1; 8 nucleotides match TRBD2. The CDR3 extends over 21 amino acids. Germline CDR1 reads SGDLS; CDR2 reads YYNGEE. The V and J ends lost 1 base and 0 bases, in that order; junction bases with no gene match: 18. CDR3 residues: CASSVSIQVAGGWSSYNEQFF. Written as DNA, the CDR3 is TGTGCCAGCAGCGTATCCATTCAGGTCGCGGGGGGCTGGAGCTCCTACAATGAGCAGTTCTTC.

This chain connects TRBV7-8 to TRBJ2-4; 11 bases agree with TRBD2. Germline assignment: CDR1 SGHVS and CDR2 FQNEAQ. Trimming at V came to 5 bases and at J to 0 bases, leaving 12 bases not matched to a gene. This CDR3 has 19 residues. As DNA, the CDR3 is TGTGCCAGCAGCCCGTTCCTAGCGGGGGGTTCCATAGCCAAAAACATTCAGTACTTC. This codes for CASSPFLAGGSIAKNIQYF. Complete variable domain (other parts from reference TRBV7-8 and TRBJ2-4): GAGVSQSPRYKVAKRGQDVALRCDPISGHVSLFWYQQALGQGPEFLTYFQNEAQLDKSGLPSDRFFAERPEGSVSTLKIQRTQQEDSAVYLCASSPFLAGGSIAKNIQYFGAGTRLSVL.

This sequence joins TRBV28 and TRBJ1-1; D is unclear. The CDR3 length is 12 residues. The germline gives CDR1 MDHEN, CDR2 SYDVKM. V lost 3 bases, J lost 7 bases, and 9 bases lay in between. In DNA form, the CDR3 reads TGTGCCAGCAGTTTTCTTTCTGATGAAGCTTTCTTT. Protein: CASSFLSDEAFF. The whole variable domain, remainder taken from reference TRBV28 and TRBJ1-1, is DVKVTQSSRYLVKRTGEKVFLECVQDMDHENMFWYRQDPGLGLRLIYFSYDVKMKEKGDIPEGYSVSREKKERFSLILESASTNQTSMYLCASSFLSDEAFFGQGTRLTVV.

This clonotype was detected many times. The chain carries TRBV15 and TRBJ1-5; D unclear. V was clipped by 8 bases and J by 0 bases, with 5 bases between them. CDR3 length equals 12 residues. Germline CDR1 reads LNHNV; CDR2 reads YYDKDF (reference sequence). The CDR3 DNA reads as TGTGCCACCGCACTTAGCAATCAGCCCCAGCATTTT. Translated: CATALSNQPQHF.

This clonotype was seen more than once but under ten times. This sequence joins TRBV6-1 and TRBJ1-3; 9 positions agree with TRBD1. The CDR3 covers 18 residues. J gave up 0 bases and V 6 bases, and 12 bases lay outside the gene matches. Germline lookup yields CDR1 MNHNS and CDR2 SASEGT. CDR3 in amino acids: CASRQPGQGPSSGNTIYF. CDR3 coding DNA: TGTGCCAGCAGACAACCGGGACAGGGACCATCCTCTGGAAACACCATATATTTT.

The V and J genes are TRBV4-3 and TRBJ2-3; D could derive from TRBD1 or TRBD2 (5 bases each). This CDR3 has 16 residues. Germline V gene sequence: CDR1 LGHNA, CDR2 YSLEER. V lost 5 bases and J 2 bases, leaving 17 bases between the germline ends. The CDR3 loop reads CASSIHQDGTTDTQYF. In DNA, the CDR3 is TGCGCCAGCAGCATCCACCAAGACGGGACCACAGATACGCAGTATTTT.

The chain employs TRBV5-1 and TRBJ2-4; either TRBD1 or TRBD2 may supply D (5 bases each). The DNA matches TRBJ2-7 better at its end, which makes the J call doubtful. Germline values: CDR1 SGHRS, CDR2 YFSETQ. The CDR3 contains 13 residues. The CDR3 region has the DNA TGCGCCAGCAGCCGGCTGTTTGGGGGCGAGCAGTACTTC. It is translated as CASSRLFGGEQYF.

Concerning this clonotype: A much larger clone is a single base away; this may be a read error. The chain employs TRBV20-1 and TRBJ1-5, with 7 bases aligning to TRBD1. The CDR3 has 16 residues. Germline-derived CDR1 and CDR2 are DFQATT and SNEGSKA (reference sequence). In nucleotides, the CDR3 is TGCAGTACTAGAGGACAGGAGCCTTATAGCAATCAGCCCCAGCATTTT. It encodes CSTRGQEPYSNQPQHF.

The CDR3 region has the DNA TGTGCCAGCAGCTTAGCAGGGCCCAGCTCCTACAATGAGCAGTACTTC. Protein sequence: CASSLAGPSSYNEQYF. V gene TRBV7-6 combines with J gene TRBJ2-1; D is ambiguous. The DNA matches TRBJ2-7 better at its end, which makes the J call doubtful. The germline CDR1 and CDR2 sequences are SGHVS and FNYEAQ. This CDR3 is 16 amino acids long.